The 23 T cell receptor beta chains below come from one sample, sequenced in a study of cytomegalovirus exposure and HLA in healthy donors. Researchers ran the PCR with 60 Vbeta and 13 Jbeta primers. Profiled with immunoSEQ multiplex PCR; TCRdb holds only in-frame clones, not every one. Of under 130,000 clones listed, approximately 80% are singletons. The sample consisted of PBMCs. The receptors were sampled from a female donor in good health and CMV-seropositive.

The J gene is TRBJ2-2, the V gene TRBV5-4, with D tentatively TRBD1 (6 bases). V lost 4 bases, J lost 0 bases, and 10 bases lay in between. Germline CDR1 reads SGHNT; CDR2 reads YYREEE (reference sequence). This CDR3 contains 15 residues. The CDR3 DNA reads as TGTGCCAGCAGCCCCGGGACAACGAACACCGGGGAGCTGTTTTTT. It translates to CASSPGTTNTGELFF.

The CDR3 DNA reads as TGTGCCAGCAGTTTCCGGATAGCGGGGCCAGTGAACAATGAGCAGTTCTTC. It translates to CASSFRIAGPVNNEQFF. The chain joins TRBV27 to TRBJ2-1; TRBD2 matches at 8 bases. The CDR3 length is 17 residues. Germline V lookup: CDR1 MNHEY, CDR2 SMNVEV (reference sequence). Trimming cost V 3 bases and J 5 bases; bases outside gene matches: 12.

The CDR3 here is CASSLVGTENTGELFF. CDR3 coding DNA: TGTGCCAGCAGCTTAGTAGGGACTGAGAACACCGGGGAGCTGTTTTTT. The chain uses TRBV11-3 and TRBJ2-2; D is perhaps TRBD2 (6 bases). This CDR3 has 16 residues. The germline V and J ends were trimmed by 1 base and 1 base, with 10 bases remaining between them. Germline CDR1 SGHNT, CDR2 YENEEA.

J is TRBJ2-6 and V is TRBV28; weak D call: TRBD2 (6 bases). This CDR3 region has 17 residues. Deletions cut 0 bases from V and 2 bases from J, with 11 bases between. From germline, CDR1 is MDHEN and CDR2 SYDVKM. The CDR3 nucleotides are TGTGCCAGCAGTTTATGGAACGGAGGGGCTGGGGCCAACGTCCTGACTTTC. Translating it yields CASSLWNGGAGANVLTF.

This chain uses TRBV19 with TRBJ2-7; 10 nucleotides agree with TRBD1. CDR1 is LNHDA, CDR2 SQIVND, per germline (reference sequence). With 9 bases clipped from V and 2 bases from J, the junction kept 7 bases outside the gene matches. The CDR3 runs to 14 residues. CDR3 sequence (DNA): TGTGCCAGCAGCGACAGGGGGCTCCCCTACGAGCAGTACTTC. This encodes CASSDRGLPYEQYF.

The genes are TRBV27 and TRBJ1-6; D uncertain. The CDR3 contains 14 residues. Germline CDR1 and CDR2: MNHEY and SMNVEV (reference sequence). V was clipped by 8 bases and J by 8 bases, with 16 bases between them. The CDR3 here is CASYQPGRDSPLHF. CDR3 DNA: TGTGCCAGCTACCAACCCGGGCGGGATTCACCCCTCCACTTT.

V gene TRBV7-6 combines with J gene TRBJ2-7; the D gene is possibly TRBD2 (6 bases). Trimming took 1 base from V and 2 from J, leaving 18 bases between them. The CDR3 is 17 amino acids. Germline V CDR1 and CDR2: SGHVS, FNYEAQ. The DNA of the CDR3 is TGTGCCAGCAGCTTAGAAGCCCGGGGGAGGCCACCCTACGAGCAGTACTTC. Protein: CASSLEARGRPPYEQYF. Supplemented by reference TRBV7-6 and TRBJ2-7, the full variable domain reads GAGVSQSPRYKVTKRGQDVALRCDPISGHVSLYWYRQALGQGPEFLTYFNYEAQQDKSGLPNDRFSAERPEGSISTLTIQRTEQRDSAMYRCASSLEARGRPPYEQYFGPGTRLTVT.

V gene TRBV6-5 combines with J gene TRBJ1-2; D gene unclear. Deletions cut 5 bases from V and 1 base from J, with 8 bases between. The CDR3 spans 13 residues. Germline V gene sequence: CDR1 MNHEY, CDR2 SVGAGI. CDR3 bases: TGTGCCAGCAGTCCCGGGAGTAACTATGGCTACACCTTC. Residues: CASSPGSNYGYTF.

The chain employs TRBV28 and TRBJ2-7, with D possibly being TRBD1 (7 bases). Germline V CDR1 and CDR2: MDHEN, SYDVKM. Deletions cut 6 bases from V and 0 bases from J, with 12 bases between. The CDR3 runs to 14 residues. DNA for the CDR3: TGTGCCAGCAGCCCAGGGGGGAGCTCCTACGAGCAGTACTTC. Its translation is CASSPGGSSYEQYF.

V usage is TRBV4-3 and J usage is TRBJ2-2, with 10 nucleotides matching TRBD1. V lost 4 bases to trimming and J lost 6 bases; unmatched junction nucleotides: 5. From germline, CDR1 is LGHNA and CDR2 YSLEER. The CDR3 runs to 15 residues. The CDR3 sequence: CASSPDRGFAGELFF. The CDR3 DNA sequence: TGCGCCAGCAGCCCGGACAGGGGGTTCGCCGGGGAGCTGTTTTTT.

The chain carries TRBV6-1 and TRBJ2-7, with TRBD2 identical over 11 bases. Germline V gene sequence: CDR1 MNHNS, CDR2 SASEGT. With 1 base clipped from V and 3 bases from J, the junction kept 5 bases outside the gene matches. This CDR3 is 16 amino acids long. CDR3 amino acids: CASSEVGLAAYYEQYF. In nucleotides, the CDR3 is TGTGCCAGCAGTGAAGTGGGACTAGCGGCGTACTACGAGCAGTACTTC.

The chain recombines TRBV6-6 with TRBJ1-2; possible D gene TRBD1, 5 bases. CDR1 MNHNY and CDR2 SVGAGI come from the germline V gene (reference sequence). The CDR3 spans 14 residues. The ends were cut back, 0 bases at V and 3 bases at J, with 8 bases in the middle. The CDR3 bases are TGTGCCAGCAGTTACTCGGAAGGGGACTATGGCTACACCTTC. This codes for CASSYSEGDYGYTF.

This clone was picked up one time. The gene calls are TRBV19 and TRBJ1-4, with D unresolved. CDR3 length: 19 amino acids. Trimming left V 6 bases short and J 4 bases short, with 27 bases between. The germline V gene encodes CDR1 LNHDA and CDR2 SQIVND (reference sequence). CDR3 sequence: CASSHLPGLSDSRNEKLFF. In DNA, the CDR3 is TGTGCCAGTAGCCACCTCCCGGGATTGAGTGACTCCCGTAATGAAAAACTGTTTTTT.

The rearrangement links TRBV5-1 to TRBJ2-2; D not certain. The CDR3 length is 14 residues. Trimming pared 2 bases from V and 6 bases from J, leaving 11 bases between. Germline V gives CDR1 SGHRS, CDR2 YFSETQ. The CDR3 DNA is TGCGCCAGCAGCTTAGCCACAGTCCCCGGGGAGCTGTTTTTT. This translates into CASSLATVPGELFF.

This rearrangement joins TRBV2 to TRBJ2-1, with D possibly being TRBD1 (6 bases). This CDR3 is 15 amino acids long. Germline V gives CDR1 SNHLY, CDR2 FYNNEI. V lost 2 bases, J lost 4 bases, and 12 bases lay in between. For the CDR3, the DNA is TGTGCCAGCAGTGAATATGGGGACACTTACAATGAGCAGTTCTTC. Encoded protein: CASSEYGDTYNEQFF.

This clone appeared a single time. The J gene is TRBJ2-3, the V gene TRBV6-5, with 9 bases lining up with TRBD2. The CDR3 contains 14 residues. With V trimmed by 7 bases and J by 1 base, 3 bases remained unmatched. In germline, CDR1 is MNHEY, CDR2 SVGAGI. CDR3 DNA sequence: TGTGCCAGCACCAGACTAGCGGGCACAGATACGCAGTATTTT. It specifies CASTRLAGTDTQYF.

This chain links TRBV10-2 with TRBJ2-7; TRBD2 matches at 7 bases. From germline, CDR1 is WSHSY and CDR2 SAAADI. The CDR3 extends over 14 amino acids. Trimming removed 5 bases from V and 4 bases from J; junction bases left unmatched: 8. The CDR3 loop is CASSRGEVFYEQYF. CDR3 nucleotides: TGCGCCAGCAGTCGGGGGGAAGTATTTTACGAGCAGTACTTC.

J is TRBJ2-5 and V is TRBV28, with a possible D match to TRBD2 (5 bases). The better agreement between TRBJ2-7 and the DNA end casts doubt on the J call. Germline lookup yields CDR1 MDHEN and CDR2 SYDVKM. CDR3 length equals 17 residues. CDR3 sequence: CASSFETRGLSSYEQYF. The CDR3 DNA sequence: TGTGCCAGCAGTTTTGAGACTCGCGGGCTGAGCTCCTACGAGCAGTACTTC.

The chain employs TRBV15 and TRBJ2-7; possible D gene TRBD1, 5 bases. CDR3 length: 12 residues. CDR1 and CDR2 (germline): LNHNV, YYDKDF (reference sequence). The V and J ends lost 8 bases and 5 bases respectively, with 13 bases between them. CDR3 amino acids: CATGPGWNEQYF. DNA for the CDR3: TGTGCCACCGGGCCAGGGTGGAACGAGCAGTACTTC.

The V and J genes are TRBV10-3 and TRBJ1-5; D might be TRBD1 (6 bases). The CDR3 runs 17 residues. Germline assignment: CDR1 ENHRY and CDR2 SYGVKD. V was clipped by 0 bases and J by 5 bases, with 17 bases between them. CDR3 sequence: CAISESMGGRGDQPQHF. The CDR3 coding sequence is TGTGCCATCAGTGAGTCGATGGGGGGGAGGGGGGATCAGCCCCAGCATTTT.

Concerning this clone itself: The conserved phenylalanine or tryptophan normally closing the CDR3 is absent here, so this likely arose from a read error. This chain links TRBV7-7 with TRBJ2-7; 11 bases match TRBD1. This CDR3 spans 14 amino acids. The germline CDR1 and CDR2 sequences are SSHAT and FNYEAQ (reference sequence). CDR3 loop: CASSLGQGAHEQYL. In DNA form, the CDR3 reads TGTGCTAGCAGCTTAGGACAGGGGGCACACGAGCAGTACCTC.

The rearrangement joins TRBV13 to TRBJ1-2; 7 positions agree with TRBD1. The germline V gene has CDR1 PRHDT and CDR2 FYEKMQ (reference sequence). Germline trimming cut 5 bases from V and 9 bases from J; bases unmatched to any gene: 9. The CDR3 spans 13 residues. CDR3 DNA sequence: TGTGCCAGCAGCCGTGACAGGGCTCACAGCTACACCTTC. This codes for CASSRDRAHSYTF.

This clone was seen a single time. The chain combines TRBV10-3 with TRBJ1-1; 8 bases are a match to TRBD1. Trimming at V came to 6 bases and at J to 5 bases, leaving 5 bases not matched to a gene. CDR1 ENHRY and CDR2 SYGVKD come from the germline V gene. The CDR3 totals 13 residues. The CDR3 nucleotides are TGTGCCATCAGGCAGGGGGCAGCGACTGAAGCTTTCTTT. Protein: CAIRQGAATEAFF.